Reported below is one TCR beta chain. The sample originates from a study of technical replicates of blood from several donors. Germline V gives CDR1 LNHDA, CDR2 SQIVND (reference sequence). The CDR3 is made up of 15 amino acids. The germline V and J ends were trimmed by 5 bases and 7 bases, with 18 bases remaining between them. Method: immunoSEQ multiplex PCR; TCRdb's copy keeps in-frame clones and lacks some. The sample holds 75,000 to 95,000 clones, around 94% seen once. Material: T cells isolated from PBMCs. This receptor was identified in a human donor in good health. This chain links TRBV19 with TRBJ1-3, with D hard to call. CDR3: CASSRPHSARNTIYF. The CDR3 DNA reads as TGTGCCAGTAGTCGGCCACACTCAGCGAGGAACACCATATATTTT.